The rows below give T cell receptor beta chains drawn from one sample of a study of PD-L1 blockade in urothelial cancer. Sequencing used immunoSEQ multiplex PCR; TCRdb keeps in-frame clones, though not all of them. This sample yields 60,000 to 80,000 clones, of which about 90% are seen a single time; over 9% belongs to the top ten. The specimen comprised PBMCs, sampled around atezolizumab (anti-PD-L1) treatment. The receptor set was obtained from a man between 60 and 75 years old with urothelial cancer. The CDR3 runs from the conserved cysteine through the conserved F or W. The D gene is left open where the match is weak. Clone size is given for some rows only: seen once, a few or many times, or a class if the clone is expanded.

J: TRBJ1-4; size: .; D: TRBD1; V: TRBV4-1; DNA: TGCGCCAGCAGCCAAGACGACAGGGGGGGTGAAAAACTGTTTTTT; CDR3: CASSQDDRGGEKLFF
J: TRBJ2-1; size: few; D: TRBD1; V: TRBV19; DNA: TGTGCCAGTAGTATCGTGGTGGGGACAGAACCCTACAATGAGCAGTTCTTC; CDR3: CASSIVVGTEPYNEQFF
J: TRBJ2-3; size: .; D: .; V: TRBV7-9; DNA: TGTGCCAGCAGCTCAGTTCCAGATACGCAGTATTTT; CDR3: CASSSVPDTQYF
J: TRBJ2-1; size: .; D: .; V: TRBV21-1; DNA: TGTGCCCCCCCGCTACCTCGGGCAGCGGAATACAATGAGCAGTTCTTC; CDR3: CAPPLPRAAEYNEQFF
J: TRBJ2-7; size: .; D: .; V: TRBV7-9; DNA: TGTGCCAGCAGCCCTACCGGGTACGAGCAGTACTTC; CDR3: CASSPTGYEQYF
J: TRBJ1-4; size: once; D: .; V: TRBV25-1; DNA: TGTGCCAGCAGTGAATGGGGGGGGGAAAAACTGTTTTTT; CDR3: CASSEWGGEKLFF
J: TRBJ1-5; size: .; D: TRBD1; V: TRBV18; DNA: TGTGCCAGCTCCCCAGTAGGGACAGGGGGCCGTCGCAATCAGCCCCAGCATTTT; CDR3: CASSPVGTGGRRNQPQHF
J: TRBJ1-2; size: .; D: .; V: TRBV27; DNA: TGTGCCAGCACCCCCTGGGGAGCTAACTATGGCTACACCTTC; CDR3: CASTPWGANYGYTF
J: TRBJ2-5; size: once; D: .; V: TRBV7-9; DNA: TGTGCCAGCAGCCCCGTCCCCGGGGGCCAAGAGACCCAGTACTTC; CDR3: CASSPVPGGQETQYF
J: TRBJ1-3; size: .; D: .; V: TRBV30; DNA: TGTGCCTGGAAACGCCGGGGGACGGTGGTCTCTGGAAACACCATATATTTT; CDR3: CAWKRRGTVVSGNTIYF
J: TRBJ1-4; size: .; D: TRBD1; V: TRBV19; DNA: TGTGCCAGTAACGGGGACAGGGCGGATGAAAAACTGTTTTTT; CDR3: CASNGDRADEKLFF
J: TRBJ2-7; size: .; D: TRBD1; V: TRBV11-3; DNA: TGTGCCAGCAGCTCGACAGGGCTCGAGCAGTACTTC; CDR3: CASSSTGLEQYF
J: TRBJ2-1; size: .; D: TRBD1; V: TRBV2; DNA: TGTGCCAGCAGTGTTGCAGGGGGCTGGTTGAATGAGCAGTTCTTC; CDR3: CASSVAGGWLNEQFF
J: TRBJ1-1; size: few; D: TRBD1; V: TRBV19; DNA: TGTGCCAGTAGCCGACAGGGGAACACTGAAGCTTTCTTT; CDR3: CASSRQGNTEAFF
J: TRBJ1-5; size: .; D: .; V: TRBV30; DNA: TGTGCCTGGAGTAAACAGGGAAACAATCAGCCCCAGCATTTT; CDR3: CAWSKQGNNQPQHF
J: TRBJ2-5; size: once; D: TRBD2; V: TRBV29-1; DNA: TGCAGCGCTCATCTAGCGGGGCTCCAAGAGACCCAGTACTTC; CDR3: CSAHLAGLQETQYF
J: TRBJ1-2; size: .; D: TRBD1; V: TRBV19; DNA: TGTGCCAGTAGCACTCCGGGACAGTACTATGGCTACACCTTC; CDR3: CASSTPGQYYGYTF
J: TRBJ2-2; size: .; D: .; V: TRBV5-1; DNA: TGCGCCAGCGCTCGATTAGACCGACTCGGCGGGGAGCTGTTTTTT; CDR3: CASARLDRLGGELFF
J: TRBJ1-1; size: .; D: .; V: TRBV30; DNA: TGTGCCTGGAGCTTCGGGGGGTTTACTGAAGCTTTCTTT; CDR3: CAWSFGGFTEAFF
J: TRBJ2-1; size: .; D: .; V: TRBV7-2; DNA: TGTGCCAGCGCGACGGGCTCCTACAATGAGCAGTTCTTC; CDR3: CASATGSYNEQFF
J: TRBJ1-4; size: .; D: TRBD1; V: TRBV7-2; DNA: TGTGCCAGCAGCTTAAGAGGGGGCGGTGAAAAACTGTTTTTT; CDR3: CASSLRGGGEKLFF
J: TRBJ1-2; size: .; D: TRBD1; V: TRBV9; DNA: TGTGCCAGCAGGGACGGAAGGGGGACAGGGGCCTATGGCTACACCTTC; CDR3: CASRDGRGTGAYGYTF
J: TRBJ2-1; size: .; D: TRBD2; V: TRBV19; DNA: TGTGCCAGTAGTATAGGAGGTCGGACTAGCGGGAGCAATGAGCAGTTCTTC; CDR3: CASSIGGRTSGSNEQFF
J: TRBJ1-1; size: .; D: .; V: TRBV11-3; DNA: TGTGCCAGCAGCCCGGGTTTCGAAGCTTTCTTT; CDR3: CASSPGFEAFF
J: TRBJ1-2; size: few; D: TRBD1; V: TRBV27; DNA: TGTGCCAGCAGTTGGGGACAGGGGGGGGCCTATGGCTACACCTTC; CDR3: CASSWGQGGAYGYTF
J: TRBJ2-7; size: few; D: .; V: TRBV6-1; DNA: TGTGCCGGAGGTTACGAGCAGTACTTC; CDR3: CAGGYEQYF
J: TRBJ2-7; size: .; D: TRBD1; V: TRBV10-3; DNA: TGTGCCATCAGAACCGGGACAGGGGGCTACGAGCAGTACTTC; CDR3: CAIRTGTGGYEQYF
J: TRBJ2-1; size: .; D: TRBD2; V: TRBV14; DNA: TGTGCCAGCAGCCGTAGACTAGCCGGATCCTACAATGAGCAGTTCTTC; CDR3: CASSRRLAGSYNEQFF
J: TRBJ2-3; size: .; D: .; V: TRBV28; DNA: TGTGCCAGCAGTCTACAGCACACAGATACGCAGTATTTT; CDR3: CASSLQHTDTQYF
J: TRBJ1-5; size: once; D: TRBD1; V: TRBV6-5; DNA: TGTGCCAGCAGAGGGACAGAATATCAGCCCCAGCATTTT; CDR3: CASRGTEYQPQHF
J: TRBJ1-1; size: .; D: .; V: TRBV9; DNA: TGTGCCAGCAGCGTCAGCTACCAGACAGGGAACACTGAAGCTTTCTTT; CDR3: CASSVSYQTGNTEAFF
J: TRBJ1-2; size: .; D: TRBD1; V: TRBV30; DNA: TGTGCCTGGGACAGGGGGCCGGGCTACACCTTC; CDR3: CAWDRGPGYTF
J: TRBJ2-1; size: .; D: TRBD2; V: TRBV4-3; DNA: TGCGCCAGCAGCCAGGATTCTAGCGGGAACTCCTACAATGAGCAGTTCTTC; CDR3: CASSQDSSGNSYNEQFF
J: TRBJ1-5; size: .; D: .; V: TRBV7-9; DNA: TGTGCCAGCAGCTTAGATGGACGGGGGAATCAGCCCCAGCATTTT; CDR3: CASSLDGRGNQPQHF
J: TRBJ2-6; size: .; D: .; V: TRBV7-9; DNA: TGTGCCAGCAGTCAGGTGGGGGCGCGAAGGGCCAACGTCCTGACTTTC; CDR3: CASSQVGARRANVLTF
J: TRBJ2-2; size: once; D: TRBD2; V: TRBV7-2; DNA: TGTGCCAGCAGCTTAAACGGGAGGGCCGACACCGGGGAGCTGTTTTTT; CDR3: CASSLNGRADTGELFF
J: TRBJ1-4; size: .; D: TRBD1; V: TRBV29-1; DNA: TGCAGCGCCATCCCGGGACAGTCCTATGAAAAACTGTTTTTT; CDR3: CSAIPGQSYEKLFF
J: TRBJ2-1; size: .; D: TRBD2; V: TRBV6-5; DNA: TGTGCCAGCAGTCAACCCGGGGGGGGCGCGAATGAGCAGTTCTTC; CDR3: CASSQPGGGANEQFF
J: TRBJ2-2; size: .; D: .; V: TRBV30; DNA: TGTGCCTGGAGTGCTGGGGGGGCCTTTTACACCGGGGAGCTGTTTTTT; CDR3: CAWSAGGAFYTGELFF
J: TRBJ1-3; size: once; D: .; V: TRBV30; DNA: TGTGCCTGGAGCACCGCCCTTTTAGACACCATATATTTT; CDR3: CAWSTALLDTIYF
J: TRBJ2-7; size: .; D: TRBD2; V: TRBV13; DNA: TGTGCCAGCAGCTTAGCAGAGGGCTGGAGCGGGAATACCGAGCAGTACTTC; CDR3: CASSLAEGWSGNTEQYF
J: TRBJ2-3; size: .; D: .; V: TRBV10-3; DNA: TGTGCCATCTCCGGTGCCCTAGCAGATACGCAGTATTTT; CDR3: CAISGALADTQYF
J: TRBJ1-2; size: .; D: .; V: TRBV7-6; DNA: TGTGCCAGCAGCCCGGCGGTCCCGAACTATGGCTACACCTTC; CDR3: CASSPAVPNYGYTF
J: TRBJ1-5; size: .; D: .; V: TRBV28; DNA: TGTGCCAGCAGGAGGGCCCAAGGCGGACAGCCCCAGCATTTT; CDR3: CASRRAQGGQPQHF
J: TRBJ1-4; size: .; D: .; V: TRBV28; DNA: TGTGCCAGCAGGGGGGGAGTGGTTGAAAAACTGTTTTTT; CDR3: CASRGGVVEKLFF
J: TRBJ1-2; size: .; D: .; V: TRBV7-9; DNA: TGTGCCAGCAGCTTAGCAATCACAAACTATGGCTACACCTTC; CDR3: CASSLAITNYGYTF
J: TRBJ2-7; size: .; D: TRBD2; V: TRBV5-6; DNA: TGTGCCAGCAGCCTGACTAGCGCCTACGAGCAGTACTTC; CDR3: CASSLTSAYEQYF